Sequencing of this T cell receptor beta chain was carried out in a study of T cell changes during pregnancy in multiple sclerosis. Sequencing was performed with immunoSEQ multiplex PCR; in TCRdb, only in-frame clones are kept and a portion is missing. This table has 100,000 or so clones, over 85% appearing once. Trimming removed 5 bases from V and 5 bases from J; junction bases left unmatched: 11. This CDR3 comprises 15 residues. CDR1 PRHDT and CDR2 FYEKMQ come from the germline V gene (reference sequence). The specimen was peripheral blood, collected after pregnancy. V and J are TRBV13 and TRBJ2-7; 8 nucleotides align to TRBD2. This TCR was sampled from a female donor in good health, enrolled as a control in a pregnancy study. CDR3 protein: CASSLSGTRDDEQYF. In DNA, the CDR3 is TGTGCCAGCAGCCTGTCCGGGACTAGGGATGACGAGCAGTACTTC. The whole variable domain, filled in from reference TRBV13 and TRBJ2-7, reads AAGVIQSPRHLIKEKRETATLKCYPIPRHDTVYWYQQGPGQDPQFLISFYEKMQSDKGSIPDRFSAQQFSDYHSELNMSSLELGDSALYFCASSLSGTRDDEQYFGPGTRLTVT.